This TCR beta chain was captured by sequencing in a study of T cell clonality in common variable immunodeficiency. Overall study findings and caveats: In common variable immunodeficiency, TCR beta chains reportedly carried fewer deletions and N-nucleotide insertions. Authors noted CVID clonality's cause needs subpopulation repertoire sequencing.

CDR1 SQVTM and CDR2 ANQGSEA come from the germline V gene. Unmatched junction bases numbered 7, after V lost 7 bases and J lost 2 bases. The CDR3 runs to 13 residues. Measured with immunoSEQ multiplex PCR; TCRdb has only the in-frame clones, and not every one. Observed in the sample are some 26,000 clones, none of them singletons. Turning to this clone: Its antigen is currently unknown. The CDR3 end lies 3 residues beyond the end of the read and is filled in from the germline J gene.

The receptor comes from a human donor with common variable immunodeficiency. The chain carries TRBV29-1 and TRBJ2-5, with TRBD1 matching 7 bases. Source material: peripheral blood mononuclear cells. The CDR3 here is CSARQGLQETQYF. The DNA read from the CDR3 is TGCAGCGCCCGACAGGGCCTACAAGAGACC.